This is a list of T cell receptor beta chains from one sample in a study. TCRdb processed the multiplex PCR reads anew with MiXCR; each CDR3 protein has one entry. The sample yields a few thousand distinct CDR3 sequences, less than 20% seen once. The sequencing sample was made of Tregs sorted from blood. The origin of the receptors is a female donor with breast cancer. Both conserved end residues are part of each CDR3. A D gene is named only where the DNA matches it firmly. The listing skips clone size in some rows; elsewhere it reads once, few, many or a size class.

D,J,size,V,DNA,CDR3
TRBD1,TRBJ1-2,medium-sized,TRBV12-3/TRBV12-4,TGTGCCAGCAGTCTGGACAGGGTGAGGGGCTACACCTTC,CASSLDRVRGYTF
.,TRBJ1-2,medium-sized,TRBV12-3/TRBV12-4,TGTGCCAGCAGTCTGGGAGTATCGGAGGGCTACACCTTC,CASSLGVSEGYTF
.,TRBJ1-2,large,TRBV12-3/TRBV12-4,TGTGCCATCATGACCCTGCGAGGCTACACCTTC,CAIMTLRGYTF
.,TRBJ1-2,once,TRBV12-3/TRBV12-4,.,CASSFTGLDSYLCGYTF
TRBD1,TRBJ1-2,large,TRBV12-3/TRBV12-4,TGTGCCAGCAGCTACAGGGGCTATGGCTACACCTTC,CASSYRGYGYTF
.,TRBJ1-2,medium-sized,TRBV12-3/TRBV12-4,TGTGCCAGCAGTTTAGCGGGGAATATTTATAGCTACACCTTC,CASSLAGNIYSYTF
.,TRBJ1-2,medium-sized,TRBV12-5,TGTGCTAGTGGTCCCCTCCAGGACGCACGGGGCTACACCTTC,CASGPLQDARGYTF
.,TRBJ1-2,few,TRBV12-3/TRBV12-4,TGTGCCAGCAGTTCATTCCCTCTATTGGCAGGCCAGCATGGCTACACCTTC,CASSSFPLLAGQHGYTF
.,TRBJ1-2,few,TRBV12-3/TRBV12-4,TGTGCCAGCAGTCCGGACGACTATGGCTACACCTTC,CASSPDDYGYTF
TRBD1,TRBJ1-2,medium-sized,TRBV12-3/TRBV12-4,TGTGCCAGCAGCTCAACCTTAACTGGACAGGGAGCAGATGGCTACACCTTC,CASSSTLTGQGADGYTF
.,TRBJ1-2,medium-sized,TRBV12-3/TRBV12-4,TGTGCCAGCAGTTTAGTAGGGGCCGGCTATGGCTACACCTTC,CASSLVGAGYGYTF
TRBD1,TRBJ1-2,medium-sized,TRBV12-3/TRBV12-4,TGTGCCACCCGGGACAGGGGTTATGGCTACACCTTC,CATRDRGYGYTF
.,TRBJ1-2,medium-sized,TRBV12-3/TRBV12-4,TGTGCCAGCAGCCGCGGACGGTTAGTCGATGGCTACACCTTC,CASSRGRLVDGYTF
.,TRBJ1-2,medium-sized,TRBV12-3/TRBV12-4,TGTGCCAGCTGGGGAACCTATGGCTACACCTTC,CASWGTYGYTF
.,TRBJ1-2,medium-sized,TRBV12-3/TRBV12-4,TGTGCCAGCAGTATAAGGGTCGGGTACAGAATTGAATCGTATGGCTACACCTTC,CASSIRVGYRIESYGYTF
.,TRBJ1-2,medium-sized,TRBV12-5,TGTGCTAGTGGGTCGACAGGTGGTTTAGAGTATGGCTACACCTTC,CASGSTGGLEYGYTF
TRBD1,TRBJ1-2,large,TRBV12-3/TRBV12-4,TGTGCCAGCAGGGGACAGCAGTACTATGGCTACACCTTC,CASRGQQYYGYTF
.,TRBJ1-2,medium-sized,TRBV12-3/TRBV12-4,TGTGCCAGCAGTTTATCCCCGGGGCATTCGAACTATGGCTACACCTTC,CASSLSPGHSNYGYTF
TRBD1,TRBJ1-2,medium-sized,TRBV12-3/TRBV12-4,TGTGCCAGCAGATCAGACAGGGATAGACAGTATGGTGGCTACACCTTC,CASRSDRDRQYGGYTF
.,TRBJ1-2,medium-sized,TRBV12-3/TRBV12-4,TGTGCCAGCAGTCCCGCGGACAGAGCATATGGCTACACCTTC,CASSPADRAYGYTF
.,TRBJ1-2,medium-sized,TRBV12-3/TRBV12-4,TGTGCCAGCAGTTTGGACAGTCGGAGTGGTGGCTACACCTTC,CASSLDSRSGGYTF
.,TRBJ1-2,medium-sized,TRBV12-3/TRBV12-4,TGTGCCAGCAGTGACCGCAGGGCCTCTATTGGCTACACCTTC,CASSDRRASIGYTF
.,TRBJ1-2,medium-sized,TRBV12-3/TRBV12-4,TGTGCCAGCAGTGGGGACCGCGGTTCGGGCTACACCTTC,CASSGDRGSGYTF
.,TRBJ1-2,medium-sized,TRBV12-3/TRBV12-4,TGTGCCAGCACCGAGAACCCTAACTATGGCTACACCTTC,CASTENPNYGYTF
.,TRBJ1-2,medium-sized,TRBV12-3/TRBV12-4,TGTGCCAGCAGTTTGTCCGACGGAGGTGGCTACACCTTC,CASSLSDGGGYTF
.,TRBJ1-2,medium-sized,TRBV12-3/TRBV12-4,TGTGCCAGCAGTTTGAGGTCCAGGGAACTCTATGGCTACACCTTC,CASSLRSRELYGYTF
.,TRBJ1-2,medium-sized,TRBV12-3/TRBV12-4,TGTGCCAGCAGTCCCTGGGACGGCACTAACTATGGCTACACCTTC,CASSPWDGTNYGYTF
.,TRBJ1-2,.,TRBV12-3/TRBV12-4,TGCGCCAGCACCTCTACGTTCGGGGGACGGGACTATGGCTACACCTTC,CASTSTFGGRDYGYTF
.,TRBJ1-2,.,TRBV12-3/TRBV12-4,TGTGCCAGCAGTTTAGTGCCAGGGGAGGTGGATTACGGCTACACCTTC,CASSLVPGEVDYGYTF
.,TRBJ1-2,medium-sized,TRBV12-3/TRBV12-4,TGTGCCAGCAGTTTCTCTGATGGCTACACCTTC,CASSFSDGYTF
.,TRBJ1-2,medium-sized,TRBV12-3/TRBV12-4,TGTGCCAGCAGTTTAGCACTCTACAGGGAAGTTTGGTATGGCTACACCTTC,CASSLALYREVWYGYTF
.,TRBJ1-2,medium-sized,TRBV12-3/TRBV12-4,TGTGCCAGCAGTTTATTGGGTAATGGCTACACCTTC,CASSLLGNGYTF
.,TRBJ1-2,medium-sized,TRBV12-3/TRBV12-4,TGTGCCAGCAGTTTTACCACCTCCAGCGGCTACACCTTC,CASSFTTSSGYTF
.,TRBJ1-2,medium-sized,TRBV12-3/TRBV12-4,TGTGCCAGCAGTTTTGCAGGGTACGGCTATGGCTACACCTTC,CASSFAGYGYGYTF
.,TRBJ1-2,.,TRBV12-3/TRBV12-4,TGTGCCAGCAGTTTCCTGGGGCAGACGGATGGCTACACCTTC,CASSFLGQTDGYTF
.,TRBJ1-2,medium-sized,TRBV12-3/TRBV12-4,TGTGCCAGCAGTTTAGCGTATGTTGAGGCTAACTATGGCTACACCTTC,CASSLAYVEANYGYTF
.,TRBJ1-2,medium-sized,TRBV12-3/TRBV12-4,TGTGCCAGCAGTTCCGGGACTGCAATCTATGGCTACACCTTC,CASSSGTAIYGYTF
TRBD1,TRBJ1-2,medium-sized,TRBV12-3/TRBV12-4,TGTGCCAGCAGTTTAGATGTAGGGGACAGGGTAAGCGGCTACACCTTC,CASSLDVGDRVSGYTF
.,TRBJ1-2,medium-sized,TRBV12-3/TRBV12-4,TGTGCCAGCAGTACTAACAGGGACCGAAACTATGGCTACACCTTC,CASSTNRDRNYGYTF
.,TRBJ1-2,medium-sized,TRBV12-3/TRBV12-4,TGTGCCACCCGGCTGGTCTCCTCGTTAGGCTACACCTTC,CATRLVSSLGYTF
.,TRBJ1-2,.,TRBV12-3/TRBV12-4,TGTGACAGCAGTCTCCCAGGATACATTGGCTACACCTTC,CDSSLPGYIGYTF
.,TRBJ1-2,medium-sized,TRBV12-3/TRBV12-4,TGTGCCAGCAGCCCATTTCCCCAGGGGCAGGGTGGGTATGGCTACACCTTC,CASSPFPQGQGGYGYTF
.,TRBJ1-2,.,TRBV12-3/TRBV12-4,TGTGCCCGCAGTTTCTCCACGTTCGGCTACACCTTC,CARSFSTFGYTF
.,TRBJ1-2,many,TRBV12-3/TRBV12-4,TGTGCCAGCAGTCCCGGACATAACTATGGCTACACCTTC,CASSPGHNYGYTF
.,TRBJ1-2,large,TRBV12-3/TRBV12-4,TGTGCCAGCAGTTTTGACAGGACAGCGGTATTTGGCTACACCTTC,CASSFDRTAVFGYTF
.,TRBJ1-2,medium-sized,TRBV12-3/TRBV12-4,TGTGCCAGCAGTTTACAAAGGGACGGCTATGGCTACACCTTC,CASSLQRDGYGYTF
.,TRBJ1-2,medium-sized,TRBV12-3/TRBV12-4,TGTGCCAGCAGTTTGAATACGTATATGGCTAAGACCTTC,CASSLNTYMAKTF
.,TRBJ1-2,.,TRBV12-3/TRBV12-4,TGTGCCAGCAGTCCGACAGGTGAAGGCTACACCTTC,CASSPTGEGYTF
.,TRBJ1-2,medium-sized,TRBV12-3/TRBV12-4,TGTGCCAGCAGTTTAGGGGCGGCTCAGTACACCTTC,CASSLGAAQYTF
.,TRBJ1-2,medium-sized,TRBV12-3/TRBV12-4,TGTGCCAGCAGTTCCTTTACCCGACAGGCCTGGGGCTACACCTTC,CASSSFTRQAWGYTF
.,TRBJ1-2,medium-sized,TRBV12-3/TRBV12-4,TGTGCCAGCAGTTTTGGGGTGAATAACTATGGCTACACCTTC,CASSFGVNNYGYTF
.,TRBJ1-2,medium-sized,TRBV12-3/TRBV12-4,TGTGCCAGCAGTTCCGCCTTCGTCTATGGCTACACCTTC,CASSSAFVYGYTF
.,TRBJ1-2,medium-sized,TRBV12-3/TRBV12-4,TGTGCCAGCAGTTCCGGGACGATCGGCGGCTACACCTTC,CASSSGTIGGYTF